This TCR beta chain was identified during a study of T cells after yellow fever vaccination. TCRdb itself ran the 5' RACE reads through MiXCR, one entry per CDR3 protein. Among over 250,000 distinct CDR3 sequences listed, roughly 4.3% were seen once. V was pared by 2 bases and J by 6 bases, with 5 bases of the junction left unmatched. The CDR3 loop spans 15 amino acids. CDR1 and CDR2 (germline): MNHEY, SMNVEV (reference sequence). This clonotype was seen more than once but under ten times. The sequence came from a man aged 18 to 29 who received the YFV17D yellow fever vaccine. The sequencing used PBMCs, collected 5 days after the yellow fever booster vaccination. This chain connects TRBV27 to TRBJ2-1, with TRBD2 identical over 9 bases. In nucleotides, the CDR3 is TGTGCCAGCAGTTTAGGCGGGGGGGCAGGCAATGAGCAGTTCTTC. It encodes CASSLGGGAGNEQFF.